These T cell receptor beta chains were read from a single sample in a study of T cells in localized non-small cell lung cancer. Using immunoSEQ multiplex PCR, the repertoire was profiled, and TCRdb retains in-frame clones only, with some absent. Among about 40,000 clones listed, over 75% were seen once. The sequencing used PBMCs, collected before any cancer treatment. These receptors originate from a woman aged 35 to 70 with stage II lung adenocarcinoma. The CDR3 runs from the conserved cysteine through the conserved F or W. Each record gives: V gene, CDR3 length, CDR3 protein.

v_gene: TRBV6-6
len: 14
CDR3aa: CASNTGGNTGELFF

v_gene: TRBV5-6
len: 12
CDR3aa: CASSFGGQPQHF

v_gene: TRBV15
len: 16
CDR3aa: CATSRAGAIGANVLTF

v_gene: TRBV5-4
len: 13
CDR3aa: CASGASGDRQQYF

v_gene: TRBV5-1
len: 18
CDR3aa: CASSLVGTTSGSTYEQYF

v_gene: TRBV7-6
len: 18
CDR3aa: CASSLVLGDLQGPEKLFF

v_gene: TRBV2
len: 16
CDR3aa: CASSGGLAVFQETQYF

v_gene: TRBV27
len: 15
CDR3aa: CASSHDRVAPKTQYF

v_gene: TRBV18
len: 15
CDR3aa: CASSPDGDSYQPQHF

v_gene: TRBV5-1
len: 15
CDR3aa: CASSLAGRTQETQYF

v_gene: TRBV6-5
len: 15
CDR3aa: CASSYSQQIYNEQFF

v_gene: TRBV27
len: 16
CDR3aa: CASSLRVVRTNTEAFF

v_gene: TRBV2
len: 13
CDR3aa: CASWGVGNQPQHF

v_gene: TRBV2
len: 15
CDR3aa: CASSILQGASGGYTF

v_gene: TRBV27
len: 15
CDR3aa: CASSPAGGWNEKLFF

v_gene: TRBV9
len: 14
CDR3aa: CASSVEGNTGELFF

v_gene: TRBV12-2
len: 16
CDR3aa: CASRLDLEYSNQPQHF

v_gene: TRBV18
len: 14
CDR3aa: CASSLQGPPYEQYF

v_gene: TRBV9
len: 15
CDR3aa: CASSVDSGSTGQAFF

v_gene: TRBV4-1
len: 14
CDR3aa: CASSQDQGGTEAFF

v_gene: TRBV28
len: 17
CDR3aa: CASSPTGMDTGTGELFF

v_gene: TRBV28
len: 14
CDR3aa: CASSFWDTSNEQFF

v_gene: TRBV21-1
len: 11
CDR3aa: CASSKTVEAFF

v_gene: TRBV4-2
len: 17
CDR3aa: CASSQNRGQGVDYGYTF

v_gene: TRBV28
len: 14
CDR3aa: CASSTPTSTETQYF

v_gene: TRBV7-6
len: 14
CDR3aa: CASSSYRVGAEAFF

v_gene: TRBV4-1
len: 15
CDR3aa: CASSQELKGPYGYTF

v_gene: TRBV19
len: 14
CDR3aa: CASSRDRSSYEQYF

v_gene: TRBV5-6
len: 13
CDR3aa: CASSLENQETQYF

v_gene: TRBV4-1
len: 15
CDR3aa: CASSQDEGSNQPQHF

v_gene: TRBV7-6
len: 16
CDR3aa: CASSPSIGDRLYEQYF

v_gene: TRBV7-9
len: 14
CDR3aa: CASSLLGQTYEQYF

v_gene: TRBV6-5
len: 13
CDR3aa: CASSLGTVYGYTF

v_gene: TRBV11-2
len: 15
CDR3aa: CASSLVRAEGETQYF

v_gene: TRBV19
len: 16
CDR3aa: CASSPPLRNPNYGYTF

v_gene: TRBV7-6
len: 14
CDR3aa: CASSERLAGYEQYF

v_gene: TRBV7-6
len: 15
CDR3aa: CASSSRTSRYNEQFF

v_gene: TRBV2
len: 16
CDR3aa: CASQAGGAALGYEQYF

v_gene: TRBV5-1
len: 15
CDR3aa: CASSKGDRDTGELFF

v_gene: TRBV11-1
len: 17
CDR3aa: CASSPERGTSGYNEQFF

v_gene: TRBV7-8
len: 16
CDR3aa: CASSPGTSGRGVEQYF

v_gene: TRBV5-1
len: 16
CDR3aa: CASSLYTGLAKNIQYF

v_gene: TRBV19
len: 15
CDR3aa: CASSILAGGTDTQYF

v_gene: TRBV2
len: 14
CDR3aa: CASSWGYSNQPQHF

v_gene: TRBV4-1
len: 18
CDR3aa: CASSLMTEGLAGENEQFF

v_gene: TRBV7-6
len: 14
CDR3aa: CASSFSATNEKLFF

v_gene: TRBV19
len: 13
CDR3aa: CASTPGATQGYTF

v_gene: TRBV5-8
len: 15
CDR3aa: CASSSGTGGIYEQYF

v_gene: TRBV5-4
len: 14
CDR3aa: CASSWTGSGNTIYF

v_gene: TRBV7-3
len: 15
CDR3aa: CASSPVATSTDTQYF

v_gene: TRBV4-1
len: 16
CDR3aa: CASSQGGGLAGDQQYF

v_gene: TRBV5-8
len: 16
CDR3aa: CASSLIFEGAGQPQHF

v_gene: TRBV5-6
len: 16
CDR3aa: CASSLLGTGLNYEQYF

v_gene: TRBV19
len: 15
CDR3aa: CASSMGRNSNQPQHF